The TCR beta chain under discussion was sequenced for a study of cytomegalovirus exposure and HLA in healthy donors. Findings and limits, study-wide: According to the study, 180 or so TCR beta chains were cytomegalovirus-associated. It was reported that the classifier diagnosed cytomegalovirus status with high specificity and sensitivity in both the original and validation cohorts.

PCR involved 60 Vbeta and 13 Jbeta primers. Using immunoSEQ multiplex PCR, the repertoire was profiled, and TCRdb retains in-frame clones only, with some absent. Of approximately 260,000 clones in the sample, roughly four fifths were seen once. Comments on this clone: Antigen specificity is unknown.

V dropped 8 bases and J dropped 9; count of bases not matched to a gene: 9. The CDR3 is 14 amino acids. The germline CDR1 and CDR2 sequences are LNHDA and SQIVND (reference sequence). The TCR comes from a middle-aged woman in good health and CMV-seropositive. The chain uses TRBV19 and TRBJ2-1, with 11 bases fitting TRBD2. Specimen: PBMCs. CDR3 coding DNA: TGTGCCAGTTCCCCTAGCGGGAGGTGGAGTGAGCAGTTCTTC. It specifies CASSPSGRWSEQFF.